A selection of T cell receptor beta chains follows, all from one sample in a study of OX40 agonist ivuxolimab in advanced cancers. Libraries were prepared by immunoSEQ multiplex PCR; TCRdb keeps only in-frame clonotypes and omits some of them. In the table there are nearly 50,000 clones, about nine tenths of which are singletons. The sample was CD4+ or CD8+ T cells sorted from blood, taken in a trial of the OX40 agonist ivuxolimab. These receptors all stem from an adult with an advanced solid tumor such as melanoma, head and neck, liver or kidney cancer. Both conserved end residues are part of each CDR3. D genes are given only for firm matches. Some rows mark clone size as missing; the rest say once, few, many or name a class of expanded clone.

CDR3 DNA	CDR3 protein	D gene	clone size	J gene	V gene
TGTGCCAGCAGTGACTCCATCTGGGGACAGGGGGGCACCATATATTTT	CASSDSIWGQGGTIYF	TRBD1	.	TRBJ1-3	TRBV6-4
TGTGCCAGCAGCCCGAGCGGGGGGGGGCCCGATCAGCCCCAGCATTTT	CASSPSGGGPDQPQHF	.	.	TRBJ1-5	TRBV2
TGCGCCAGCAGCTTCCCCGAGGAGGGGGCTTCCTACAATGAGCAGTTCTTC	CASSFPEEGASYNEQFF	.	.	TRBJ2-1	TRBV5-1
TGTGCCATCACCAAAGGACAGGGGGCAGATTATGGCTACACCTTC	CAITKGQGADYGYTF	TRBD1	.	TRBJ1-2	TRBV10-3
TGCGCCAGCAGCTTAAGACAGGGTGGAGACATTCAGTACTTC	CASSLRQGGDIQYF	TRBD1	once	TRBJ2-4	TRBV5-1
TGTGCCAGTAGTGTCAGGACAGCTACCTACGAGCAGTACTTC	CASSVRTATYEQYF	.	.	TRBJ2-7	TRBV19
TGTGCCAGCAGCTCTGGGGGGATGGAAAACTATGGCTACACCTTC	CASSSGGMENYGYTF	.	.	TRBJ1-2	TRBV13
TGTGCCGTAGGACAGACGAGGAACACTGAAGCTTTCTTT	CAVGQTRNTEAFF	.	.	TRBJ1-1	TRBV19
TGTGCCAGCAGCTTTGAGGGGGCTGAAAAACTGTTTTTT	CASSFEGAEKLFF	TRBD1	.	TRBJ1-4	TRBV11-2
TGTGCCAGCAGCGCTCTTTGGACAGAAGGGCGGACTGAAGCTTTCTTT	CASSALWTEGRTEAFF	.	.	TRBJ1-1	TRBV9